This passage covers 25 T cell receptor beta chains from one sample sequenced in a study of tumor-infiltrating lymphocytes in primary liver carcinoma. TCR beta cDNA was made from approximately 500 ng total RNA with a constant-region primer. Slightly modified ARM-PCR served as the procedure for the TCR beta libraries. These libraries came from three rounds of nested multiplex PCR. Amplification in the first two PCR rounds was performed using TRBV1-TRBV30 forward primers and a C-beta reverse primer for roughly 9 cycles each. TCRdb reprocessed the multiplex PCR reads via MiXCR and lists one record per CDR3 protein. The table includes about 23,000 distinct CDR3 sequences, 60% to 80% detected once. For each extraction, RNA and DNA were obtained together from 20-30 mg of unsorted bulk tissue. The sequenced sample was liver tumor tissue from sampling region 5. Specified subset: tumor region T5, tumor centre. Receptors were obtained from a woman aged 25 to 45 with primary liver carcinoma and hepatitis B virus infection.

A note on this clonotype: No conserved phenylalanine or tryptophan is present at the end of the CDR3, so a read error is the likely explanation. The rearrangement uses TRBV6-5 and TRBJ2-7; 8 nucleotides match TRBD1. This CDR3 contains 11 residues. Per the germline V gene, CDR1 is MNHEY and CDR2 is SVGAGI. The CDR3 coding sequence is TGTGCTACCCGACAGGGGAGTGAGCAGTACCTT. Protein sequence: CATRQGSEQYL.

Notes on this clonotype: Relative to the germline gene, one junction end is altered; a read error may explain this. The chain couples TRBV11-2 to TRBJ2-7; D might be TRBD2 (5 bases). The length of the CDR3 is 17 residues. Germline assignment: CDR1 SGHAT and CDR2 FQNNGV. In DNA, the CDR3 is TGTGCCAGCAGCTCCCTACTAGTGACGGTGAACTCCTGCGAGCAGTACTTC. It is translated as CASSSLLVTVNSCEQYF.

This clonotype was seen at least ten times. The rearrangement joins TRBV18 to TRBJ2-7, with D unresolved. V lost 2 bases and J lost 2, with 10 bases in between. The length of the CDR3 is 14 residues. Per the germline V gene, CDR1 is KGHSH and CDR2 is LQKENI. The CDR3 region has the DNA TGTGCCAGCTCACCAGACTTCAACCCCTACGAGCAGTACTTC. Translation gives CASSPDFNPYEQYF.

As regards this clonotype: One end of the junction fails to match germline, which may point to a read error. This rearrangement joins TRBV11-2 to TRBJ1-2, with D possibly being TRBD1 (5 bases). The germline CDR1 and CDR2 sequences are SGHAT and FQNNGV. The CDR3 is 15 residues long. Here the CDR3 DNA reads TGTGCCAGCAGCCGCAGAGTGCGCGGGGACTATTGCTACACCTTC. Its translation: CASSRRVRGDYCYTF.

Of note for this clonotype: Compared with germline, one end of the junction differs, possibly owing to a read error. The J gene is TRBJ2-2, the V gene TRBV11-2, with 9 positions matching TRBD2. Germline V gene sequence: CDR1 SGHAT, CDR2 FQNNGV. This CDR3 contains 16 residues. DNA for the CDR3: TGTACCAGCAGCTCGACACGCAGCGGGAGGTCCGGGGTGCTGTTTTTT. Translated, it gives CTSSSTRSGRSGVLFF.

Relative to its sample, this clonotype is large (0.1 to 1%). The chain employs TRBV13 and TRBJ2-3, with no clear D. V lost 3 bases and J 3 bases, leaving 7 bases between the germline ends. This CDR3 spans 13 amino acids. Germline V lookup: CDR1 PRHDT, CDR2 FYEKMQ (reference sequence). Written as DNA, the CDR3 is TGTGCCAGCAGCTTGGGTTTAACAGATACGCAGTATTTT. Translated: CASSLGLTDTQYF.

For this clonotype: A read error may produce the germline difference seen at one junction end. The genes are TRBV4-3 and TRBJ2-2, with 13 bases fitting TRBD2. The CDR3 is 19 residues long. CDR1 LGHNA and CDR2 YSLEER come from the germline V gene. For the CDR3, the DNA is TGCGCCAGCAGCATACTAGCGGGAGGGCCCCGTTCGAACACCGTGGAGCTCTTTTTT. It translates to CASSILAGGPRSNTVELFF.

Worth noting for this clonotype: A junction end diverges from the germline sequence, so it may reflect a read error. This chain joins TRBV7-2 and TRBJ2-3; TRBD2 matches at 9 bases. CDR1 SGHTA and CDR2 FQGNSA come from the germline V gene. The CDR3 covers 17 residues. CDR3 DNA sequence: TGTGCCAGCAGCTTATTTGGACTAGGGACTAGCATAGATACGCAGTATTTT. Translating gives CASSLFGLGTSIDTQYF.

In the case of this clonotype: A read error may produce the germline difference seen at one junction end. The V gene is TRBV5-4, the J gene TRBJ2-3; D perhaps matches TRBD1 (5 bases). The length of the CDR3 is 17 residues. From germline, CDR1 is SGHNT and CDR2 YYREEE (reference sequence). The CDR3 DNA sequence: TGTACCAGCAGCATAGACGGACACCCTCCATCCACAGATACGCAGTATTTT. Translated: CTSSIDGHPPSTDTQYF.

V and J are TRBV12-3 or TRBV12-4 and TRBJ2-3; TRBD2 is a possible D gene (6 bases). V gave up 7 bases and J gave up 14 bases, with 19 bases separating them. The CDR3 runs 12 residues. The CDR3 region is CASMPGEDSRYF. CDR3 coding DNA: TGTGCCAGCATGCCCGGGGAGGATTCGCGGTATTTT.

This clonotype was counted only a few times. The junction differs from germline at one of its ends, possibly a read error. This rearrangement joins TRBV11-2 to TRBJ2-7; tentatively, D is TRBD2 (5 bases). This CDR3 spans 15 amino acids. Germline V CDR1 and CDR2: SGHAT, FQNNGV. For the CDR3, the DNA is TGTGCCAGGAGCTTAGAAACAAGGGATCTACGCGGGCAGTGCTTC. Translation gives CARSLETRDLRGQCF.

As regards this clonotype: Since no conserved phenylalanine or tryptophan closes the CDR3, a read error is the likely cause. This rearrangement joins TRBV5-5 to TRBJ2-4, with 7 nucleotides matching TRBD2. Unmatched junction bases numbered 20, after V lost 2 bases and J lost 12 bases. CDR3 length: 17 amino acids. Germline-derived CDR1 and CDR2 are SGHKS and YYEKEE (reference sequence). CDR3 loop: CASSLVGMREGSDGQYY. The CDR3, as DNA: TGTGCCAGCAGCTTAGTAGGAATGAGGGAGGGGTCGGACGGTCAGTACTAC.

The genes are TRBV29-1 and TRBJ2-1; 11 positions agree with TRBD2. The CDR3 covers 14 residues. V lost 7 bases, J lost 9 bases, and 11 bases stayed unmatched. Germline values: CDR1 SQVTM, CDR2 ANQGSEA. This chain's CDR3 is CSAAGLAGNTEQFF. Written as DNA, the CDR3 is TGCAGCGCCGCCGGACTAGCGGGCAACACTGAGCAGTTCTTC.

A note on this clonotype: Germline is not matched at one junction end, which may reflect a read error. The chain joins TRBV29-1 to TRBJ2-5; 7 nucleotides line up with TRBD1. The CDR3 spans 13 residues. Germline V gives CDR1 SQVTM, CDR2 ANQGSEA. The DNA for the CDR3 is TGCAGCGCGACCGGGACAGTCCAAGAGACCCAGAACTTC. The encoded protein is CSATGTVQETQNF.

As concerns this clonotype: One end of the junction varies from germline; a read error may be responsible. The rearrangement uses TRBV11-1 and TRBJ2-7; D unresolved. The CDR3 totals 13 residues. Germline V gene data show CDR1 as SGHAT and CDR2 as FQDESV (reference sequence). As DNA, the CDR3 is TGTGCCATCAGCCTAGGGTACTTCCGTGAGCAGTACTTC. This encodes CAISLGYFREQYF.

A remark on this clonotype: A read error may be the cause here, since a much bigger clone is one base away. This chain uses TRBV6-5 with TRBJ2-2; no reliable D call. Trimming cost V 1 base and J 4 bases, with 10 bases left between them. Germline CDR1 is MNHEY and CDR2 is SVGAGI. CDR3 size: 15 residues. The CDR3 coding sequence is TGTGCCAGCAGTTACTGTGACCTTGTCACCGGGGAGCTGTTTTTT. Protein sequence: CASSYCDLVTGELFF.

About this clonotype: An end of the junction differs from the germline gene, which may be a read error. This chain uses TRBV6-5 with TRBJ2-7, with D possibly being TRBD1 (6 bases). Germline loops: CDR1 MNHEY, CDR2 SVGAGI. The CDR3 spans 15 residues. CDR3 nucleotides: TGTGCCAGCAGATACAAGGACAGCATCTCCTACGAGCATTACTTC. Translated: CASRYKDSISYEHYF.

Only one count was recorded for this clonotype. Lacking the conserved final phenylalanine or tryptophan, this CDR3 likely reflects a read error. The DNA is omitted, as the CDR3 cannot be located on it reliably, and the CDR3 follows TCRdb's listing. V usage is TRBV29-1 and J usage is TRBJ2-5; the DNA was not compared with TRBD1, the D call given in the table. The V gene's germline CDR1 is SQVTM and CDR2 ANQGSEA. The CDR3 region is 13 residues in length, termini included. The CDR3 reads CSIVIWTGETRYS.

This sequence joins TRBV11-2 and TRBJ2-7; D possibly matches TRBD1 or TRBD2 (5 bases each). Germline assignment: CDR1 SGHAT and CDR2 FQNNGV. CDR3 length: 17 amino acids. V dropped 6 bases and J dropped 4 bases, with 25 bases sitting between them. As DNA, the CDR3 is TGTGCCAGCAGTACCACAGGAGGTGGCTCTTGGACATACGAGCAGTACTTC. It encodes CASSTTGGGSWTYEQYF.

Notes on this clonotype: The CDR3 ends on some other residue instead of the conserved phenylalanine or tryptophan, so this is likely a read error. The J gene is TRBJ2-3, the V gene TRBV29-1, with D perhaps assigned TRBD1 or TRBD2 (6 bases each). The V gene's germline CDR1 is SQVTM and CDR2 ANQGSEA. Trimming removed 7 bases from V and 4 bases from J, with 24 bases in between. The CDR3 is 16 residues long. The CDR3: CSAGGQPPQLPDTQYL. CDR3 nucleotide sequence: TGCAGCGCTGGGGGGCAGCCTCCCCAATTACCAGATACGCAGTATCTT.

Regarding this clonotype: At one of its ends the junction is not consistent with the germline gene, which may arise from a read error. This chain connects TRBV4-3 to TRBJ2-6; TRBD2 matches 11 bases. The length of the CDR3 is 19 residues. Germline assignment: CDR1 LGHNA and CDR2 YSLEER. The CDR3 DNA is TGTGTCAGCAGCCAAGAAACTAGCGGGAGATTCTCTGGGGCCAACGTCCTGACCTTC. Its translation is CVSSQETSGRFSGANVLTF.

Worth noting for this clonotype: The junction shows a germline mismatch at one end, possibly a read error. The chain has TRBV11-2 and TRBJ2-2; TRBD2 matches 10 bases. The germline CDR1 and CDR2 sequences are SGHAT and FQNNGV. This CDR3 comprises 16 residues. The CDR3 loop reads CASSSTRSGRYEELFF. The DNA of the CDR3 is TGTGCCAGCAGCTCGACACGTAGCGGGAGGTACGAGGAGTTGTTTTTT.

With respect to this clonotype: The CDR3 end shows no conserved phenylalanine or tryptophan, and so a read error is likely. V is TRBV11-2 and J is TRBJ2-1; 13 bases align to TRBD2. CDR1 is SGHAT, CDR2 FQNNGV, per germline. CDR3 length equals 16 residues. CDR3 nucleotide sequence: TGTGCCAGTAGGGTTACTAGCGGGAGGGCCGGCAATCAGCAGTTCTCC. Amino acids: CASRVTSGRAGNQQFS.

This clonotype appeared a few times. The germline gene is not matched at one end of the junction; a read error may be the cause. The chain combines TRBV12-3 or TRBV12-4 with TRBJ2-2, with unresolved D. The CDR3 is made up of 16 amino acids. Here the CDR3 reads CASTPRGGAETGELFF. The CDR3 DNA reads as TGTGCTAGCACTCCCCGAGGTGGAGCCGAGACCGGGGAGCTGTTTTTT.

J is TRBJ1-1 and V is TRBV30; the D is unclear. The CDR3 is 15 amino acids. The germline V gene has CDR1 GTSNPN and CDR2 SVGIG (reference sequence). The V end lost 3 bases, the J end lost 1 base, and 15 bases lay between the germline ends. Here the CDR3 DNA reads TGTGCCTGGAGAATACATACAGAGAGGAACACTGAAGCTTTCTTT. Its translation: CAWRIHTERNTEAFF.